This is a list of T cell receptor beta chains from one sample in a study of beta chain features in type 1 diabetes. TCRdb keeps only in-frame clones here, not all; method: immunoSEQ multiplex PCR. Of about 160,000 clones in the sample, around 8.3% were seen once. Sequenced: central memory CD4+ T cells from blood. The receptors stem from a woman under 30 with type 1 diabetes. The CDR3 runs from the conserved cysteine through the conserved F or W. Fields, in order: clone size, D gene, J gene, V gene, CDR3 protein, CDR3 DNA. A D gene is named only where the DNA matches it firmly. Clone size is not always given. Where it is, it says once, few, many or a class for expanded clones.

NA	NA	TRBJ2-7	TRBV7-3	CASSKEGDAYEQYF	TGTGCCAGCAGCAAAGAGGGGGATGCCTACGAGCAGTACTTC
few	TRBD1	TRBJ2-3	TRBV10-3	CAAAGQGKSDTQYF	TGTGCCGCCGCCGGACAGGGGAAATCAGATACGCAGTATTTT
NA	NA	TRBJ1-5	TRBV7-9	CASSQAGGNQPQHF	TGTGCCAGCAGCCAAGCAGGGGGCAATCAGCCCCAGCATTTT
NA	TRBD2	TRBJ2-1	TRBV7-2	CASSRLADHNEQFF	TGTGCCAGCAGTCGACTAGCGGACCACAATGAGCAGTTCTTC
few	NA	TRBJ2-1	TRBV29-1	CSVGGPGQNNEQFF	TGCAGCGTTGGTGGGCCCGGACAGAACAATGAGCAGTTCTTC
NA	TRBD1	TRBJ2-7	TRBV7-6	CASAATGTTYEQYF	TGTGCCAGCGCAGCGACAGGGACGACCTACGAGCAGTACTTC
NA	NA	TRBJ1-5	TRBV15	CATSRLGDSEQPQHF	TGTGCCACCAGCAGACTGGGCGACAGCGAACAGCCCCAGCATTTT
few	TRBD1	TRBJ1-1	TRBV29-1	CSVAWDSNTEAFF	TGCAGCGTTGCCTGGGACAGTAACACTGAAGCTTTCTTT
NA	TRBD1	TRBJ2-5	TRBV10-3	CAIRTGGARETQYF	TGTGCCATCAGGACAGGGGGCGCGAGGGAGACCCAGTACTTC
few	NA	TRBJ2-5	TRBV7-9	CASSRGQETQYF	TGTGCCAGCAGCCGGGGCCAAGAGACCCAGTACTTC
few	TRBD1	TRBJ2-5	TRBV14	CASSFGTGSETQYF	TGTGCCAGCAGCTTTGGGACAGGGTCAGAGACCCAGTACTTC
NA	NA	TRBJ2-7	TRBV6-5	CASSQRQANYEQYF	TGTGCCAGCAGTCAGAGACAGGCCAACTACGAGCAGTACTTC
NA	TRBD2	TRBJ2-2	TRBV19	CASYLGLAGTGELFF	TGTGCCAGTTATCTTGGACTAGCGGGGACCGGGGAGCTGTTTTTT
few	NA	TRBJ1-2	TRBV23-1	CASSHVAQGKLDGYTF	TGCGCCAGCAGTCACGTGGCTCAGGGGAAATTGGATGGCTACACCTTC
few	NA	TRBJ2-2	TRBV5-4	CASSLGLANTGELFF	TGTGCCAGCAGCTTGGGTCTAGCGAACACCGGGGAGCTGTTTTTT